This T cell receptor beta chain was observed in a study of spatial heterogeneity in lung cancer (dated by TCRdb to between 2018 and 2021). With respect to the entire study: Beta-chain transcripts were consistently detected in greater numbers than alpha-chain transcripts, which likely reflected higher beta-chain transcript abundance. TCR transcript counts in tumor regions correlated strongly with a T cell transcriptional module score from matched bulk RNA-seq. Nonsynonymous mutation counts, determined by whole-exome sequencing of tumor tissue, were related to TCR repertoire features. Both alpha and beta chains were TCR-sequenced in samples taken at surgery, namely 220 tumor regions, 63 to 70 matched nontumor lung samples and approximately 58 PBMC samples. In the raw uncorrected reads, each unique combination of TCR and UMI appeared on average more than ten times. TCR alpha and beta repertoires were quantitatively compared across multiple tumor regions, matched nontumor lung and blood in non-small cell lung cancer. Results the study describes overall, beyond this receptor: Confirming at a functional level the hypothesis that regional TCRs recognize regional mutations was considered to require additional single-cell paired TCR alpha and beta sequencing. A correlation was observed between the number of expanded intratumoral alpha and beta TCRs and the tumor nonsynonymous mutation count. TCR-seq coverage of tumor T cells was estimated to be only approximately 7% for alpha chains and 11% to 15% for beta chains. Counts of ubiquitous and regional expanded TCRs correlated with counts of ubiquitous and regional nonsynonymous mutations, respectively.

The library was generated by 5' RACE. Instrument on record: NextSeq 500. In the TCR library protocol, a unique molecular identifier was attached to each TCR cDNA molecule so that PCR and sequencing errors could be corrected. The original pipeline was this. TCR identification, UMI-based error correction and CDR3 extraction were all carried out with Decombinator tools. Expanded TCRs were defined as those above a frequency of 2 per 1,000, corresponding to the top 1% of the tumor frequency distribution. Expanded tumor TCRs statistically deemed absent (corrected P<0.05) from at least one tumor region were classed as regional, and all other expanded tumor TCRs were classed as ubiquitous. Rényi diversity was computed with the R vegan package after subsampling each repertoire 100 times to 5,000 TCRs. To build CDR3 similarity networks, amino acid triplet string-kernel similarity was used, and CDR3s were connected when their pairwise similarity was above 0.82. TCRdb reworked the public reads: Q25 trimming with fastp, MiXCR clone assembly, productive beta chains retained. One record per CDR3 amino acid sequence lists the most common genes and DNA. None of the V and J calls come from the authors' own analysis; TCRdb made them. Across this sample there are roughly 9,800 distinct CDR3 sequences, with 45% to 65% seen only once. Around 26% of the sample lies in the top ten.

For CDR1 and CDR2, the germline V gene lists SGHVS and FNYEAQ. Inclusive of the bounding cysteine and phenylalanine, the CDR3 is 16 residues long. Only the CDR3 part of the read is kept: 48 bases, read in frame from the first base. At the junction V is shortened by 2 bases and J by 7 bases, with 20 bases in between. The sample's time point label, in plain terms: sample taken at primary tumor resection. Samples were obtained from over 70 patients with early-stage, untreated non-small cell lung cancer from the lung TRACERx cohort. TCR sequencing used whole RNA extracted from tumor and nontumor lung tissue, or from cryopreserved PBMC samples, without cell sorting. Only patients for whom sufficient RNA was available from at least two tumor regions were selected for TCR sequencing. Before being selected, tumor and adjacent nontumor lung specimens were reviewed by a lung pathologist. Remarks on this clonotype: No cognate antigen has been identified for it. No quality values exist for individual bases; no much larger clone is one base distant. Within a library made for alpha chains, this beta chain is off target, and its count is uninformative.

The input for sequencing was lung tumor tissue, taken at surgery. The V and J genes are TRBV7-6 and TRBJ2-5; the D gene lacks a confident call. The origin of this receptor is a female donor with early-stage non-small cell lung cancer. The DNA is as follows: TGTGCCAGCAGCTTATATCCACCCAGCCGCTTTGCGACCCAGTACTTC. Its protein is CASSLYPPSRFATQYF. With the rest looked up from the reference TRBV7-6 and TRBJ2-5 genes rather than sequenced, the full variable domain is GAGVSQSPRYKVTKRGQDVALRCDPISGHVSLYWYRQALGQGPEFLTYFNYEAQQDKSGLPNDRFSAERPEGSISTLTIQRTEQRDSAMYRCASSLYPPSRFATQYFGPGTRLLVL.